Following are 25 T cell receptor beta chains from one sample sequenced in a study of blood T cell repertoires in COVID-19. TCRdb keeps only in-frame clones here, not all; method: immunoSEQ multiplex PCR. The data show about 410,000 clones, around 89% seen once. The sample was peripheral blood. The receptors originated from a middle-aged woman with COVID-19, enrolled during active disease.

V gene TRBV7-2 combines with J gene TRBJ1-3; 10 bases align to TRBD1. The CDR3 consists of 13 residues. In germline, CDR1 is SGHTA, CDR2 FQGNSA. With V trimmed by 6 bases and J by 7 bases, 3 bases remained unmatched. CDR3 region: CASRKGQGNTIYF. CDR3 nucleotide sequence: TGTGCCAGCAGGAAGGGACAGGGGAACACCATATATTTT.

The V and J genes are TRBV7-2 and TRBJ2-2; no clear D. Trimming took 2 bases from V and 4 from J, leaving 11 bases between them. The germline V gene has CDR1 SGHTA and CDR2 FQGNSA. The CDR3 extends over 15 amino acids. The CDR3 spells CASSLKRSTTGELFF. In nucleotides, the CDR3 is TGTGCCAGCAGCTTAAAACGCAGTACCACCGGGGAGCTGTTTTTT.

The genes are TRBV7-2 and TRBJ2-7; a weak D match, TRBD2 (6 bases). The CDR3 contains 15 residues. The germline gives CDR1 SGHTA, CDR2 FQGNSA. Trimming stripped 4 bases from V and 1 base from J, with 14 bases between. The CDR3 DNA is TGTGCCAGCAGCTCAATACCCGGGAGATCCTACGAGCAGTACTTC. Translated, it gives CASSSIPGRSYEQYF. Full variable domain (remainder filled in from reference TRBV7-2 and TRBJ2-7): GAGVSQSPSNKVTEKGKDVELRCDPISGHTALYWYRQSLGQGLEFLIYFQGNSAPDKSGLPSDRFSAERTGGSVSTLTIQRTQQEDSAVYLCASSSIPGRSYEQYFGPGTRLTVT.

The gene calls are TRBV7-8 and TRBJ2-2; no reliable D call. The germline V gene has CDR1 SGHVS and CDR2 FQNEAQ. The germline V and J ends were trimmed by 8 bases and 0 bases, with 16 bases remaining between them. CDR3 length equals 16 residues. CDR3 sequence reads: CASAYYQPTNTGELFF. CDR3 coding DNA: TGTGCCAGCGCATACTACCAGCCTACGAACACCGGGGAGCTGTTTTTT.

The genes are TRBV6-6 and TRBJ2-7; D gene uncertain. The CDR3 runs 13 residues. CDR1 is MNHNY and CDR2 is SVGAGI in the germline V gene (reference sequence). The germline V and J ends were trimmed by 4 bases and 3 bases, with 10 bases remaining between them. CDR3: CASSSSNGYEQYF. CDR3 nucleotide sequence: TGTGCCAGCAGTTCCTCCAACGGCTACGAGCAGTACTTC.

The chain is built from TRBV10-3 and TRBJ1-4; 7 bases are shared with TRBD1. The CDR3 has 14 amino acids. CDR1 ENHRY and CDR2 SYGVKD come from the germline V gene. Trimming removed 2 bases from V and 10 bases from J; junction bases left unmatched: 7. CDR3 in amino acids: CAISELGQEGKLFF. CDR3 DNA: TGTGCCATCAGTGAGCTAGGACAGGAGGGAAAACTGTTTTTT.

The chain links TRBV19 to TRBJ2-1, with D maybe TRBD2 (5 bases). Trimming removed 5 bases from V and 2 bases from J, with 13 bases in between. The CDR3 has 15 residues. Germline V gene lookup returns CDR1 LNHDA and CDR2 SQIVND (reference sequence). CDR3 residues: CASSRLAATYNEQFF. The CDR3 nucleotides are TGTGCCAGTAGTCGCCTAGCCGCTACCTACAATGAGCAGTTCTTC.

V gene TRBV2 combines with J gene TRBJ2-7; the D gene is possibly TRBD1 (6 bases). V lost 8 bases and J lost 0, with 14 bases in between. The CDR3 is made up of 14 amino acids. Germline V gene lookup returns CDR1 SNHLY and CDR2 FYNNEI. CDR3 nucleotides: TGTGCCAGCGTGGGAAGGGGGACCTCCTACGAGCAGTACTTC. Its protein product is CASVGRGTSYEQYF.

The CDR3 reads CASSTMDSYNEQFF. CDR3 nucleotides: TGTGCCAGCAGCACGATGGACAGCTACAATGAGCAGTTCTTC. The V and J genes are TRBV28 and TRBJ2-1; D may be TRBD1 (6 bases). Looked up from germline, CDR1 is MDHEN and CDR2 is SYDVKM. Trimming pared 6 bases from V and 3 bases from J, leaving 12 bases between. The CDR3 runs 14 residues.

This chain links TRBV6-2 or TRBV6-3 with TRBJ2-7, with TRBD2 matching 11 bases. Germline trimming cut 4 bases from V and 3 bases from J; bases unmatched to any gene: 8. Looked up from germline, CDR1 is MNHEY and CDR2 is SVGEGT. The CDR3 is 16 amino acids. CDR3 DNA sequence: TGTGCCAGCAGTTCATTTAGCGGGAGGGTCATCTACGAGCAGTACTTC. Amino acids: CASSSFSGRVIYEQYF.

The genes are TRBV28 and TRBJ2-3; 14 bases are a match to TRBD2. After removal of 4 bases from V and 7 bases from J, the junction contained 4 bases not matched to a gene. Germline CDR1 MDHEN, CDR2 SYDVKM. There are 15 residues in the CDR3. CDR3 in DNA: TGTGCCAGCAGTTCAGGGACTAGCGGGGGAAATACGCAGTATTTT. Translation: CASSSGTSGGNTQYF.

The chain combines TRBV6-6 with TRBJ2-3; a weak D match, TRBD2 (7 bases). Trimming pared 2 bases from V and 4 bases from J, leaving 13 bases between. Germline values: CDR1 MNHNY, CDR2 SVGAGI (reference sequence). This CDR3 is 15 amino acids long. CDR3 sequence: CASSYRLGGADTQYF. In nucleotides, the CDR3 is TGTGCCAGCAGTTACCGGCTAGGGGGGGCAGATACGCAGTATTTT.

The V and J genes are TRBV3-1 (or the pseudogene TRBV3-2) and TRBJ2-2; 12 nucleotides agree with TRBD2. The trim removed 4 bases at V and 8 bases at J, leaving 8 bases unmatched. This CDR3 contains 16 residues. Germline V lookup: CDR1 LGHDT, CDR2 YNNKEL (reference sequence). The CDR3 nucleotides are TGTGCCAGCAGCCCTCGACTAGCGGGGGCGGAGGGGGAGCTGTTTTTT. Translating it yields CASSPRLAGAEGELFF.

The chain joins TRBV28 to TRBJ1-4; tentatively, D is TRBD1 (5 bases). Trimming left V 3 bases short and J 2 bases short, with 7 bases between. CDR1 is MDHEN, CDR2 SYDVKM, per germline. The CDR3 covers 14 residues. Written as DNA, the CDR3 is TGTGCCAGCAGTTTCCAGGGTACTAATGAAAAACTGTTTTTT. Protein product: CASSFQGTNEKLFF.

The genes are TRBV6-5 and TRBJ2-2, with TRBD2 as a possible D gene (6 bases). Germline values: CDR1 MNHEY, CDR2 SVGAGI. Trimming took 2 bases from V and 3 from J, leaving 10 bases between them. CDR3 length: 15 residues. The CDR3 region is CASSYTGTDTGELFF. The CDR3 region has the DNA TGTGCCAGCAGTTACACCGGGACTGACACCGGGGAGCTGTTTTTT.

J is TRBJ1-4 and V is TRBV19, with a tentative D call TRBD1 (5 bases). Trimming took 5 bases from V and 3 from J, leaving 16 bases between them. Germline V gene lookup returns CDR1 LNHDA and CDR2 SQIVND (reference sequence). This CDR3 spans 16 amino acids. CDR3 loop: CASSLRGTGPNEKLFF. CDR3 nucleotides: TGTGCCAGTAGTCTCCGGGGGACGGGCCCTAATGAAAAACTGTTTTTT.

Regarding this clone: Other DNA sequences in the sample encode the same CDR3. The gene calls are TRBV5-1 and TRBJ1-6; TRBD1 might be the D (5 bases). Germline values: CDR1 SGHRS, CDR2 YFSETQ. The V and J ends lost 1 base and 10 bases respectively, with 12 bases between them. The CDR3 has 14 residues. CDR3 loop: CASSLRQGNSPLHF. CDR3 in DNA: TGCGCCAGCAGCTTGCGCCAGGGAAACTCACCCCTCCACTTT.

This chain uses TRBV2 with TRBJ1-5, with a weak D call TRBD1 (5 bases). Germline-derived CDR1 and CDR2 are SNHLY and FYNNEI. V lost 6 bases to trimming and J lost 5 bases, with 14 bases between them. This CDR3 comprises 14 residues. The CDR3 sequence: CASSNQGFDQPQHF. DNA of the CDR3: TGTGCCAGCAGCAATCAGGGATTTGATCAGCCCCAGCATTTT.

V is TRBV14 and J is TRBJ2-7; tentatively, D is TRBD2 (6 bases). Germline assignment: CDR1 SGHDN and CDR2 FVKESK. The ends were cut back, 1 base at V and 10 bases at J, with 8 bases in the middle. This CDR3 is built from 11 residues. The CDR3 DNA sequence: TGTGCCAGCAGCCAAGGGAGGGTTCAGTACTTC. This translates into CASSQGRVQYF. The full variable domain, in which reference TRBV14 and TRBJ2-7 provide the parts outside the CDR3, is EAGVTQFPSHSVIEKGQTVTLRCDPISGHDNLYWYRRVMGKEIKFLLHFVKESKQDESGMPNNRFLAERTGGTYSTLKVQPAELEDSGVYFCASSQGRVQYFGPGTRLTVT.

The gene calls are TRBV5-1 and TRBJ2-7, with TRBD2 identical over 11 bases. The J segment lost 6 bases and the V segment lost 3 bases, leaving 8 bases of the junction unmatched. The CDR3 contains 15 residues. Germline V gene sequence: CDR1 SGHRS, CDR2 YFSETQ. The CDR3 protein is CASSWKVAGGSEQYF. In DNA, the CDR3 is TGCGCCAGCAGCTGGAAGGTAGCGGGGGGGTCCGAGCAGTACTTC.

V is TRBV18 and J is TRBJ1-3; D might be TRBD1 (5 bases). V was cut by 2 bases and J by 0 bases, with 11 bases left in between. This CDR3 spans 16 amino acids. Per the germline V gene, CDR1 is KGHSH and CDR2 is LQKENI. The CDR3 DNA reads as TGTGCCAGCTCACCAAGACAGTTCTCCTCTGGAAACACCATATATTTT. It translates to CASSPRQFSSGNTIYF.

This chain uses TRBV10-2 with TRBJ1-5; D gene ambiguous. Trimming left V 5 bases short and J 0 bases short, with 11 bases between. Looked up from germline, CDR1 is WSHSY and CDR2 is SAAADI. This CDR3 has 15 residues. The CDR3 region is CASSPSGASNQPQHF. The CDR3 coding sequence is TGCGCCAGCAGTCCCTCCGGAGCTAGCAATCAGCCCCAGCATTTT.

This chain joins TRBV2 and TRBJ2-7; 7 bases agree with TRBD1. V was pared by 6 bases and J by 0 bases, with 5 bases of the junction left unmatched. Germline-derived CDR1 and CDR2 are SNHLY and FYNNEI. This CDR3 comprises 14 residues. The DNA of the CDR3 is TGTGCCAGCAGGAGGGACAGCCCCTCCTACGAGCAGTACTTC. This sequence encodes CASRRDSPSYEQYF. The whole variable domain, filled in from reference TRBV2 and TRBJ2-7, reads EPEVTQTPSHQVTQMGQEVILRCVPISNHLYFYWYRQILGQKVEFLVSFYNNEISEKSEIFDDQFSVERPDGSNFTLKIRSTKLEDSAMYFCASRRDSPSYEQYFGPGTRLTVT.

This clone was detected once. The chain recombines TRBV5-6 with TRBJ2-7, with D possibly matching TRBD2 (5 bases). This CDR3 spans 15 amino acids. Trimming cost V 0 bases and J 3 bases, with 13 bases left between them. Germline-derived CDR1 and CDR2 are SGHDT and YYEEEE. The CDR3 sequence is CASSLGLLGDYEQYF. CDR3 DNA: TGTGCCAGCAGCTTGGGACTCCTGGGAGACTACGAGCAGTACTTC.

The gene calls are TRBV5-5 and TRBJ1-5, with 7 bases lining up with TRBD1. The CDR3 length is 14 residues. V was pared by 4 bases and J by 5 bases, with 6 bases of the junction left unmatched. Germline-derived CDR1 and CDR2 are SGHKS and YYEKEE (reference sequence). The CDR3 DNA reads TGTGCCAGCAGCCTGCGGGACAGAGATCAGCCCCAGCATTTT. It yields the protein CASSLRDRDQPQHF.